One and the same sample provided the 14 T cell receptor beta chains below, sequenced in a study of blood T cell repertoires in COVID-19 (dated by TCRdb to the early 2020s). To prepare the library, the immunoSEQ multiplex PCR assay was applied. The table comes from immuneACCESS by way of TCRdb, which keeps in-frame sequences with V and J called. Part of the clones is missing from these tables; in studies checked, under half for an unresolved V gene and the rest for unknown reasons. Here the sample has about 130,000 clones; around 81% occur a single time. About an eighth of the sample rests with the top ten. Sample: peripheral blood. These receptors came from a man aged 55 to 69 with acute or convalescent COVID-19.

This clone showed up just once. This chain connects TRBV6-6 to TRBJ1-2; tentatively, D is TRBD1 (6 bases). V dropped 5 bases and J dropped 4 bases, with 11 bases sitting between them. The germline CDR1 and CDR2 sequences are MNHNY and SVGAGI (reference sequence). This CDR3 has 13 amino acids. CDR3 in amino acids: CASSSTGSYGYTF. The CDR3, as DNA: TGTGCCAGCAGTAGCACAGGGTCCTATGGCTACACCTTC.

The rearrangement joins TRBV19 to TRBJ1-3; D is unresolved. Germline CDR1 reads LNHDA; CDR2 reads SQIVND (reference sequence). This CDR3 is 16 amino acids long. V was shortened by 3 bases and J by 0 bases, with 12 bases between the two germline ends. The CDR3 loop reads CASSMLSGSSGNTIYF. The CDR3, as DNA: TGTGCCAGTAGTATGCTCTCCGGGAGCTCTGGAAACACCATATATTTT.

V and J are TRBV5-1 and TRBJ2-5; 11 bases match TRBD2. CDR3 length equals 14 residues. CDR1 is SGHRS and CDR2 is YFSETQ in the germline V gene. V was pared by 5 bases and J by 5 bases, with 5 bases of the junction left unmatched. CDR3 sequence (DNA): TGCGCCAGCAGACTAGCGGGAGTCGACGAGACCCAGTACTTC. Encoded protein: CASRLAGVDETQYF.

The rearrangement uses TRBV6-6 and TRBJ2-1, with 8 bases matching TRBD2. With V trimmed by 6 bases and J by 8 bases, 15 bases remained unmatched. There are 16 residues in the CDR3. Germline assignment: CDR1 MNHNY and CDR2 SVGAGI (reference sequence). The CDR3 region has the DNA TGTGCCAGCAGAGACTTAGTAGCGGGAAGGAGGGATGAGCAGTTCTTC. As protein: CASRDLVAGRRDEQFF.

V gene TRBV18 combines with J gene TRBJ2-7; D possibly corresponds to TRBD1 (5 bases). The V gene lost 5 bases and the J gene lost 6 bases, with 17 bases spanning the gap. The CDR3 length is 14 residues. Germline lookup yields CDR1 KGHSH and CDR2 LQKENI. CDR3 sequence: CASSTVLGQGEQYF. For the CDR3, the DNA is TGTGCCAGCTCAACCGTCCTGGGGCAGGGCGAGCAGTACTTC.

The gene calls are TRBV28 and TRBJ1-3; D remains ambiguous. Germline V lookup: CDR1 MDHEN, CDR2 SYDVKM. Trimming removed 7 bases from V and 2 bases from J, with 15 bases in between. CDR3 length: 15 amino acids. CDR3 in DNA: TGTGCCAGCATCAGTCCGGGATTACCTGGAAACACCATATATTTT. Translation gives CASISPGLPGNTIYF.

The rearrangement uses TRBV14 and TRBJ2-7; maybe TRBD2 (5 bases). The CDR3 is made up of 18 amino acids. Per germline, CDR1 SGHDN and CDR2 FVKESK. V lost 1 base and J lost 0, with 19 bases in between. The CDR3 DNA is TGTGCCAGCAGCCAAGTTTTGACTACTAACCGCTGCTCCTACGAGCAGTACTTC. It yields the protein CASSQVLTTNRCSYEQYF.

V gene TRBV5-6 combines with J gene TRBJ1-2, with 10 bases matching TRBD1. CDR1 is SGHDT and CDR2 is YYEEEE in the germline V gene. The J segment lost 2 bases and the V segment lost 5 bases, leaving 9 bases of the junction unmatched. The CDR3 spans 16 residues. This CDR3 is CASRRQGAPRNYGYTF. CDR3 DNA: TGTGCCAGCAGAAGACAGGGGGCCCCCAGGAACTATGGCTACACCTTC. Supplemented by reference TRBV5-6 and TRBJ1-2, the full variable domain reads DAGVTQSPTHLIKTRGQQVTLRCSPKSGHDTVSWYQQALGQGPQFIFQYYEEEERQRGNFPDRFSGHQFPNYSSELNVNALLLGDSALYLCASRRQGAPRNYGYTFGSGTRLTVV.

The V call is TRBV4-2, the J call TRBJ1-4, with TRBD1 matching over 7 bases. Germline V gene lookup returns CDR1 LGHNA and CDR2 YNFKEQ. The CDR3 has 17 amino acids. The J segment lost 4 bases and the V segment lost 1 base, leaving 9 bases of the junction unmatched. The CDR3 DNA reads TGTGCCAGCAGCCAAGGACTTGTCCGGGACAGTAATGAAAAACTGTTTTTT. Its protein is CASSQGLVRDSNEKLFF.

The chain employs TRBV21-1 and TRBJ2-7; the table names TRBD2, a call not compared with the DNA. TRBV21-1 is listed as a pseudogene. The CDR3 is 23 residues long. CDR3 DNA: TGTGCCAGCAGCAAGAATGGGAAAACCCTATACGTTGTCAGGCGCGGAGGCGGTCACGAGCAGTACTTC. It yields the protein CASSKNGKTLYVVRRGGGHEQYF.

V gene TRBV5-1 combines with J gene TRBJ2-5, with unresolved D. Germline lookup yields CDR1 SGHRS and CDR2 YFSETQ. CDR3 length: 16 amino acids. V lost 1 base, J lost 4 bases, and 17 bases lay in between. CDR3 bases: TGCGCCAGCAGCTTGACTATAGTTGAGACGGGAGAGACCCAGTACTTC. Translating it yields CASSLTIVETGETQYF.

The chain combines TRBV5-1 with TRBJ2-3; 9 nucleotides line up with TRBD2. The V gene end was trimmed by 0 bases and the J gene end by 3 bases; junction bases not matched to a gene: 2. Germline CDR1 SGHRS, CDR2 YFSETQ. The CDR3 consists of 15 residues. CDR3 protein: CASSLATSGTDTQYF. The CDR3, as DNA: TGCGCCAGCAGCTTGGCTACTAGCGGGACAGATACGCAGTATTTT.

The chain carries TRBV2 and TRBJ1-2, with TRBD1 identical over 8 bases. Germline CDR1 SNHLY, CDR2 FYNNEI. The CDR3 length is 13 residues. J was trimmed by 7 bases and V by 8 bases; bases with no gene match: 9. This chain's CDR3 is CASLPQGASGYTF. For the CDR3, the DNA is TGTGCCAGCTTGCCTCAGGGGGCTAGTGGCTACACCTTC.

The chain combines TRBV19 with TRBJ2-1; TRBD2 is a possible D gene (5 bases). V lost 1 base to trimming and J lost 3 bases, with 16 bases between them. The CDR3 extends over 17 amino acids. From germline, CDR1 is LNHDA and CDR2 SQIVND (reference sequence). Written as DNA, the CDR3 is TGTGCCAGTAGTATAGTTAGTCGGGGTCAGGTCTACAATGAGCAGTTCTTC. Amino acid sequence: CASSIVSRGQVYNEQFF.